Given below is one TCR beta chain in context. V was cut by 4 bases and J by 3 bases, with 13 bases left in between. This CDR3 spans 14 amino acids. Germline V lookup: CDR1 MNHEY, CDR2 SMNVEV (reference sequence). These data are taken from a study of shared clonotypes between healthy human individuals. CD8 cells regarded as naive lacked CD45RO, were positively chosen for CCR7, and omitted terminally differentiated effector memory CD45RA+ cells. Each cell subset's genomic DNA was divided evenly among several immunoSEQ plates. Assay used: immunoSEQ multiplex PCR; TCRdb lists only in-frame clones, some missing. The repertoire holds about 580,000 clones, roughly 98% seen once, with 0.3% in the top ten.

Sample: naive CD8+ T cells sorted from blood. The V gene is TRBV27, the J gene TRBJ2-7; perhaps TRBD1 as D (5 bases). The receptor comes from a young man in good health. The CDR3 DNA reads TGTGCCAGCAGTTCAGGGATTCGAGTCTACGAGCAGTACTTC. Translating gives CASSSGIRVYEQYF.